This record concerns one T cell receptor (beta chain) sequence. Its specificity is not known. The junction does not match germline at one end; this may be a read error. None of the patients had undergone any treatment ahead of thyroid surgery. This CDR3 is built from 13 residues. Germline V gives CDR1 LGHNA, CDR2 YSLEER. The sample comes from a study of metastatic and nonmetastatic thyroid tumors. As for the study in general: Repertoire comparisons spanned blood and tumor or nodule tissue from malignant and benign thyroid patients. General study points: In blood and tumor, TCR beta diversity was reportedly significantly higher in malignant thyroid tumors than in benign nodules.

Per the original methods: Variation in CDR3 across clinicopathological groups served as the basis for constructing a distant-metastasis classifier in papillary thyroid cancer. From the PCR reads, TCRdb re-called clones with MiXCR. The V and J calls and clone size come from TCRdb's table, not from the authors' own analysis. The sample contains around 5,000 clones, around 27% of which appear only once. This sequence was found in a female donor with papillary thyroid cancer or a benign thyroid nodule (not recorded which). Some clones in this sample may be carry-over from other donors' samples. Sequences were obtained from adjacent normal tissue. The chain combines TRBV4-3 with TRBJ2-2; D perhaps matches TRBD2 (5 bases). CDR3 DNA: TGCGCCAGCAACCAAGATCGGATATGGGAGCCGTTTTTT. This encodes CASNQDRIWEPFF.